What follows is one TCR beta chain and its context. A much larger clone is a single base away; this may be a read error. The data derive from a study of response to subunit inactivated influenza vaccine. V shed 2 bases and J shed 7 bases, with 5 bases lying between them. Germline CDR1 and CDR2: ENHRY and SYGVKD. The CDR3 runs 11 residues. TCRdb redid the calling of the RT-PCR reads with MiXCR, one entry per CDR3 protein. The sample has hundreds of thousands of distinct CDR3 sequences; about 25% are singletons. The sample consisted of CD4+ T cells sorted from PBMCs, taken about 5 days after vaccination. V gene TRBV10-3 combines with J gene TRBJ2-5, with D possibly being TRBD1 or TRBD2 (5 bases each). This TCR came from a man aged 45-65 years who received an inactivated influenza vaccine. The CDR3 region is CAISEGGTQYF. As DNA, the CDR3 is TGTGCCATCAGTGAGGGGGGGACCCAGTACTTC.